This T cell receptor beta chain was identified in a study of cytomegalovirus exposure and HLA in healthy donors (dated by TCRdb to 2016 to 2017). Context from the whole study: An earlier analysis of approximately 640 of the donors reported about 290 Gb of sequence data and roughly 110 million unique TCR beta sequences from 150 million to 200 million T cells. An early release covering approximately 600 HLA-typed donors comprised about 320 gigabases of sequencing data and roughly 86 million unique TCR sequences. Among the approximately 420 genotyped donors, around 81% belonged to the genetic ancestry cluster associated with self-reported Caucasian donors. The study aimed to test whether cataloging public T cell receptors could reveal signatures of past pathogen exposure. The study used immunosequencing to profile the T cell repertoires of 600 to 850 subjects and linked those repertoires to cytomegalovirus serostatus. Besides the first cohort of approximately 670 subjects, a separate validation cohort made up of around 120 different subjects was used. The study combined high-throughput TCR immunosequencing, statistical association of individual TCRs with disease status, and machine learning to predict cytomegalovirus infection status. A later analysis re-examined previously published TCR beta repertoires from hundreds of donors and added high-resolution HLA genotyping to investigate patterns of TCR occurrence. In the later analysis, no new phenotypic data were used to find candidate immune exposures; instead, reliance was placed on TCR beta sequences and their occurrence across donors. An earlier analysis of 587 of the donors used high-throughput TCR beta sequencing to judge whether each TCR beta V gene segment behaved as functional or pseudogenic. Donor age, sex, ethnicity and CMV serostatus were collected together with the repertoire data. In a later genetic analysis, genome-wide SNP genotypes for about 65% of the 666 donors were used, and that subset was treated as a discovery cohort. Every repertoire in the discovery cohort had been generated on one and the same sequencing platform. HLA typing included class I and class II loci at four-digit resolution. Typing coverage differed by locus: A, B, C, DRB1 and DQB1 were typed in roughly 629-630 donors, DQA1 in 522, DPA1 in nearly 610, and DPB1 in 450 to 490. Because of strong linkage in the cohort, roughly five DR-DQ haplotypes were treated as single units for association and clustering. Among a few hundred genotyped donors of the cohort, an average of approximately 240,000 unique TCR beta nucleotide sequences were sequenced per donor, about a sixth of them non-productive. What the research found in general, with its limitations: According to the authors, the approach could potentially be generalized to other disease states and immunological phenotypes. The earlier analysis of some 540 of the donors excluded seventeen rarely observed V segments, including chromosome 9 orphons, because counts were too low. Broadly in line with IMGT annotations, most TCR beta V segments showed up in productive rearrangements about 87% or about 30% of the time in an earlier analysis of about 500 of the donors. Most CMV-associated TCR beta chains appeared to be HLA-restricted in a later analysis, and the HLA associations seemed to be driven largely by CMV exposure. Roughly uniform sequencing depth across donors was assumed in presence/absence analyses, although this assumption may not hold. In a later analysis, HLA-associated TCR beta chains showed more clonal expansion and lower generation probabilities than non-associated chains that were equally common. Three of the identified cytomegalovirus-associated TCR beta chains were confirmed in vitro to be specific for cytomegalovirus antigens. Correlated functional status among segregating V segments might reflect linkage disequilibrium, but an unknown experimental factor could not be ruled out. Several of the top co-occurrence clusters appeared to be linked to parvovirus B19, influenza, CMV and Epstein-Barr virus, according to a later analysis. For the cohort, immune exposure information was limited to CMV serostatus. HLA typing was unavailable for some donors at each locus, so association tests used only the typed subset. A further reported finding was that TCR beta sequences accurately predicted the HLA-A and HLA-B alleles for most subjects in the first cohort. When HLA alleles, especially DR and DQ, strongly co-occurred, attributing TCR associations to individual alleles was difficult. At a false discovery rate of 0.05, a later analysis linked about 16,000 TCR beta sequences to specific HLA alleles. In a later analysis, TCR association rates were found to vary across HLA loci, with the most associated TCRs seen for DRB1 alleles and the fewest for HLA-C alleles. The study gave a list of 150 to 200 TCR beta chains associated with cytomegalovirus. A cluster of highly shared sequence variants was judged likely to be a technical artifact of the sequencing pipeline. V-gene and J-gene trimming of TCR beta chains was associated with a missense DCLRE1C variant in a later genetic analysis, and the association was replicated in an independent cohort. According to a later genetic analysis, donors in an Asian-associated ancestry cluster had fewer N-insertions in productive TCRs than the roughly 670-donor mean. Some IMGT-functional V segments, including TRBV6-2 and TRBV6-3, could not be distinguished by the 87-base-pair reads and were therefore excluded. Cytomegalovirus status was reported to be diagnosed by the classifier with high specificity and sensitivity in both the original and validation cohorts. In this cohort, only TCR beta chains were sequenced, and detectable features were limited by the absence of alpha or paired-chain data. Across donors, most TCR sequences were observed very rarely, whereas some public TCRs were present in many individuals.

The protocol used for the library was the immunoSEQ multiplex PCR assay. The multiplex PCR relied on a mix of 60 forward primers for TCR Vbeta segments and 13 reverse primers for TCR Jbeta segments. The CDR3 region of rearranged TCR beta genes was amplified from genomic DNA by a multiplex PCR assay. The Illumina HiSeq System was used to sequence the amplified TCR beta libraries as 87-base-pair reads. The source study handled its data this way. A later analysis tallied around 87 million unique TCR beta chains across the 600 to 700 repertoires, and around 12 million of those chains were shared by two or more donors. Raw reads were error-corrected and collapsed into unique sequences by a nearest-neighbor algorithm in which closely related sequences were merged to remove PCR and sequencing errors. CDR3 sequences were aligned to IMGT reference sequences to assign V, D and J gene segments. For a sequence to be retained, at least a six-nucleotide match to both a V gene segment and a J gene segment was required. Rearrangements were classified as productive when the CDR3 lacked stop codons and remained in frame with V and J, and all other rearrangements were classified as non-productive. Following IMGT convention, CDR3 was defined as the stretch from the second conserved V-encoded cysteine to the conserved J-encoded phenylalanine. The earlier analysis of about 500 of the donors excluded sequences that lacked an unambiguous match to a single V gene segment. An earlier analysis of fewer than 750 of the donors classified V segments as functional when productive rearrangements were above 56.7% and as segregating when the standard deviation between donors was above 5%. A statistical classification framework was built to diagnose cytomegalovirus status from the catalog of TCR beta chain sequences. V and J gene assignment, in a later analysis, came from comparing TCR nucleotide sequences with IMGT/GENE-DB human TR gene sequences. Using the TCRdist pipeline, a later analysis assigned CDR3 sequences along with most-parsimonious VDJ recombination scenarios. In a later analysis, each TCR beta chain was defined by its CDR3 amino acid sequence together with its V-gene family, and reads lacking a unique V-gene family were excluded. In a later analysis, fewer than 650 highly shared, low-generation-probability nucleotide sequences were removed to address suspected cross-contamination and a sequencing artifact. In a later analysis, a clonal expansion index was calculated for each public chain from normalized within-repertoire ranks of inferred template counts. A later analysis computed generation probabilities with a VDJ recombination model fitted to out-of-frame rearrangements, and checked the results against IGoR. Hypergeometric tests were used in a later analysis to score TCR-TCR, TCR-HLA and TCR-CMV co-occurrence, with a repertoire-size bias correction applied to the TCR pairs. A later analysis estimated false discovery rates by permuting HLA or CMV assignments 20 times. In a later analysis, co-occurring TCRs were grouped with DBSCAN, and TCRdist sequence similarity was added when clustering was performed within HLA-allele-positive subsets. Co-occurrence clustering excluded repertoires with fewer than 30,000 or more than 120,000 public chains, plus five with anomalous nucleotide sharing. Here the immuneACCESS table is served through TCRdb, limited to in-frame sequences with V and J called. Missing clones are a known gap in these copies; in checked studies unresolved V genes cover under half, and the rest lacks a known reason. The D gene and trimming were derived from the DNA, and the V and J assignments and clone size from that table. This sample comprises around 160,000 clones, over 60% of them detected only once. The ten largest account for around 2.9% of the sample.

In total, roughly 710 healthy bone marrow donors made up the cohort. All cohort members were sampled while nominally healthy, although unrecorded immune exposures were likely present. The donor tested CMV seropositive and was one of the 289 seropositive cohort members. A peripheral blood sample was collected from each donor, and TCR beta sequencing was performed on peripheral blood mononuclear cells. The Qiagen DNeasy Blood Extraction Kit was used to extract genomic DNA from the blood cell samples. Concerning this clone: What this receptor recognizes is not known. Base-call qualities are not available, and no considerably larger clone is one nucleotide away.

V lost 2 bases and J lost 3 bases, and the count of bases not matched to a germline gene is 13. Based on the germline V gene, the CDR1 and CDR2 sequences are KGHSH and LQKENI. From its cysteine to its phenylalanine, the CDR3 spans 19 amino acids. The retained sequence is limited to the CDR3, 57 bases, with the frame set at the first base. Material: PBMCs. This clonotype was sampled from a man aged 35 to 55 in good health and CMV-seropositive. The sequence is built from TRBV18 and TRBJ1-5, with 10 bases in between that match TRBD1. The nucleotide sequence reads TGTGCCAGCTCACCAGTGGGGGGTACCGGGACAGGGGTCAATCAGCCCCAGCATTTT. Its translation reads: CASSPVGGTGTGVNQPQHF.